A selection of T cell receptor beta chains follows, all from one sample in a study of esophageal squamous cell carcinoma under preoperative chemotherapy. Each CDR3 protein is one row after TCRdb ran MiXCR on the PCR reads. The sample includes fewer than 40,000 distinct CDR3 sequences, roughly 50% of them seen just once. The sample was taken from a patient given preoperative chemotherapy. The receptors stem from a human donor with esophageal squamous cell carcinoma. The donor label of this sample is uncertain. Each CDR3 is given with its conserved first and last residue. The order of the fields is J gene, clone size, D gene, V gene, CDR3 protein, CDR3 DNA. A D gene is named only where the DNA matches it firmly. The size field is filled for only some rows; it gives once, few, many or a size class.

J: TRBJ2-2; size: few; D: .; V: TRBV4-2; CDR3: CASSQGFVGGGELFF; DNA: TGTGCCAGCAGCCAAGGATTTGTAGGCGGCGGGGAGCTGTTTTTT
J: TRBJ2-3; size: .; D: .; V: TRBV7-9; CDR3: CASSLPGADSTDTLYF; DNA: TGTGCCAGCAGCTTACCCGGGGCAGACAGCACAGATACGCTGTATTTT
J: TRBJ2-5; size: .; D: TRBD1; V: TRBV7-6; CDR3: CASSRDRGYAQYF; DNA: TGTGCCAGCAGCCGGGACAGGGGGTACGCCCAGTACTTC
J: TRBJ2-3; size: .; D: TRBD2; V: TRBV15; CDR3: CASRSGTTDTQYF; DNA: TGTGCCTCTCGTAGCGGGACCACAGATACGCAGTATTTT
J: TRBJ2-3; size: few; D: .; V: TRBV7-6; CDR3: CASSSGARATDMQYF; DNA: TGTGCCAGCAGCTCGGGGGCGAGGGCCACAGATATGCAGTATTTC
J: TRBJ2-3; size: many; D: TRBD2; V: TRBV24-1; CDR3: CATSFSGANTQYF; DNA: TGTGCCACCAGTTTTAGCGGGGCAAATACGCAGTATTTT
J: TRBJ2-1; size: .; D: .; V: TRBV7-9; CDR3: CASSLAGLGAGNEQFF; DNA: TGTGCCAGCAGCTTAGCGGGTCTGGGGGCTGGGAATGAGCAGTTCTTC
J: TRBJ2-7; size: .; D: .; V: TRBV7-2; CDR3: CASNSGAGQSYEQYF; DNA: TGTGCCAGCAACTCAGGGGCGGGTCAGTCCTACGAGCAGTACTTC
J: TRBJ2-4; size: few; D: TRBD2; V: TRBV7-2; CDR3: CASSLGLAGGRAKNIQYF; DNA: TGTGCCAGCAGCTTAGGACTAGCGGGGGGGCGGGCCAAAAACATTCAGTACTTC
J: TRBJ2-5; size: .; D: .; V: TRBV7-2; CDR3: CAGRGGGDQETQYF; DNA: TGTGCGGGGCGCGGGGGCGGTGACCAAGAGACCCAGTACTTC